This TCR beta chain was identified during a study of OX40 agonist ivuxolimab in advanced cancers. Overall study context: Patient treatment consisted of intravenous ivuxolimab administration every 2 weeks at 0.01 to 10 mg/kg. Partial responses occurred in Three dose-escalation patients, one with hepatocellular carcinoma and two with cutaneous melanoma. Mean age about 60 years, range about 20 to 79; approximately 83% male.

In the case of this clone: Its matching antigen is unknown.

The CDR3 runs 14 residues. CDR1 and CDR2 (germline): LNHDA, SQIVND (reference sequence). V was pared by 3 bases and J by 3 bases, with 12 bases between. Sequencing was performed with immunoSEQ multiplex PCR; in TCRdb, only in-frame clones are kept and a portion is missing. The sample has approximately 44,000 clones; around 92% are singletons. Study-wide points: On average, CD8+ T cells had more expanded clones than CD4+.

This chain joins TRBV19 and TRBJ2-7, with D perhaps TRBD1 or TRBD2 (7 bases each). The TCR sequence derives from an adult with an advanced solid tumor such as melanoma, head and neck, liver or kidney cancer. The sequencing here drew on CD4+ or CD8+ T cells sorted from blood, taken in a trial of the OX40 agonist ivuxolimab. CDR3 loop: CASSMAGGGYEQYF. The CDR3 coding sequence is TGTGCCAGTAGTATGGCAGGGGGGGGCTACGAGCAGTACTTC.